The clone carrying this TCR beta chain was found a few times. The antigen is unknown. This entry comes from a study of T-cell reconstitution after alpha-beta-depleted transplantation in children. Study results and caveats: A year post-transplant, T-cell counts and diversity derived mostly from newly produced T cells. Expanded graft clones, several hundred of them, were reportedly the source of alpha-beta T cells about two months after transplant.

TCRbeta library construction was performed incorporating unique molecular identifiers. One entry per CDR3 protein results from TCRdb running MiXCR on the PCR reads. This table has some 80,000 distinct CDR3 sequences, around 18% appearing once. The CDR3 length is 16 residues. Germline loops: CDR1 LNHDA, CDR2 SQIVND (reference sequence). Trimming cost V 4 bases and J 8 bases; bases outside gene matches: 10. The sample in question was PBMCs, mostly from graft donor cells, obtained 360 days after TCRalphabeta/CD19-depleted stem cell transplant. The origin of this receptor is a male patient between 2 and 15 years old who had a stem cell transplant for acute lymphoblastic leukemia, so the T cells may come from the graft donor. V is TRBV19 and J is TRBJ2-4, with 11 bases lining up with TRBD1. CDR3 in amino acids: CASSTPRTGGSDIQYF. In nucleotides, the CDR3 is TGTGCCAGTAGTACCCCCCGGACAGGGGGCTCGGACATTCAGTACTTC.